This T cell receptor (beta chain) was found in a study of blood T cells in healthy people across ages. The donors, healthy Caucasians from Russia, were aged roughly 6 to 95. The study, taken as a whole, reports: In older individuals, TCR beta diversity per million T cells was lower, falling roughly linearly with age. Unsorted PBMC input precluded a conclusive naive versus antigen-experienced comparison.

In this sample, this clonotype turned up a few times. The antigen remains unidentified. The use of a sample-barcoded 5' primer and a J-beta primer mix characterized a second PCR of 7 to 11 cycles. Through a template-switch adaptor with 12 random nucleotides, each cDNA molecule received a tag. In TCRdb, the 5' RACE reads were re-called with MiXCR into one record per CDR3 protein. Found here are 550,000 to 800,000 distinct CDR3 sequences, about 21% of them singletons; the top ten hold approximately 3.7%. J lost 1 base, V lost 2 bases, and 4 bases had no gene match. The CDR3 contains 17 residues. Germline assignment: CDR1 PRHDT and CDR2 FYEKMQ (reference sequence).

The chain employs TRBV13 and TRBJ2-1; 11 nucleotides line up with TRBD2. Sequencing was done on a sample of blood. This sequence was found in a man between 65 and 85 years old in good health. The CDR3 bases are TGTGCCAGCAGCTTATCGTCTAGCGGGAGGTCCTACAATGAGCAGTTCTTC. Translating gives CASSLSSSGRSYNEQFF.